These 31 T cell receptor beta chains share one sample of origin, sequenced in a study of blood T cell repertoires in COVID-19. Some clones are missing from TCRdb's copy, which holds only in-frame ones; the method was immunoSEQ multiplex PCR. The sample consists of about 190,000 clones, 70% to 85% of them appearing once. The sample was peripheral blood. These receptors were obtained from a man aged 50 to 59 who had recovered from COVID-19.

This clone was detected only once. V and J are TRBV7-9 and TRBJ1-1; D is ambiguous. The CDR3 loop spans 14 amino acids. Looked up from germline, CDR1 is SEHNR and CDR2 is FQNEAQ (reference sequence). Trimming stripped 3 bases from V and 1 base from J, with 9 bases between. The CDR3 spells CASSFGVRNTEAFF. In DNA form, the CDR3 reads TGTGCCAGCAGCTTTGGAGTGCGGAACACTGAAGCTTTCTTT.

The chain uses TRBV9 and TRBJ2-5, with 8 bases that match TRBD1. The V segment lost 5 bases and the J segment 3 bases; nucleotides outside the gene matches: 9. The CDR3 runs to 15 residues. CDR1 and CDR2 (germline): SGDLS, YYNGEE. CDR3 residues: CASSNFGTGKETQYF. The CDR3, as DNA: TGTGCCAGCAGTAACTTCGGGACAGGCAAAGAGACCCAGTACTTC.

The J gene is TRBJ2-3, the V gene TRBV25-1; TRBD2 matches 9 bases. The V segment lost 5 bases and the J segment 2 bases; nucleotides outside the gene matches: 11. The CDR3 length is 17 residues. Germline loops: CDR1 MGHDK, CDR2 SYGVNS. The DNA of the CDR3 is TGTGCCAGCAGTCCCTCCCGACTAGCGGATTACACAGATACGCAGTATTTT. This encodes CASSPSRLADYTDTQYF.

The chain employs TRBV5-1 and TRBJ2-3; 8 nucleotides line up with TRBD1. The CDR3 extends over 14 amino acids. Germline values: CDR1 SGHRS, CDR2 YFSETQ. With V trimmed by 4 bases and J by 6 bases, 7 bases remained unmatched. CDR3 bases: TGCGCCAGCAGCCGGGGACAGGCGCTGGATACGCAGTATTTT. It codes for CASSRGQALDTQYF. Filled out from reference TRBV5-1 and TRBJ2-3, the complete variable domain reads KAGVTQTPRYLIKTRGQQVTLSCSPISGHRSVSWYQQTPGQGLQFLFEYFSETQRNKGNFPGRFSGRQFSNSRSEMNVSTLELGDSALYLCASSRGQALDTQYFGPGTRLTVL.

This clone came up once. V and J are TRBV5-1 and TRBJ2-3, with TRBD2 matching over 7 bases. CDR3 size: 15 residues. Trimming at V came to 2 bases and at J to 0 bases, leaving 3 bases not matched to a gene. Germline CDR1 and CDR2: SGHRS and YFSETQ. The CDR3 loop is CASSFWRESTDTQYF. CDR3 coding DNA: TGCGCCAGCAGCTTTTGGCGGGAGAGCACAGATACGCAGTATTTT.

The gene calls are TRBV28 and TRBJ1-1, with no clear D. This CDR3 is 12 amino acids long. Germline V lookup: CDR1 MDHEN, CDR2 SYDVKM. Deletions cut 7 bases from V and 6 bases from J, with 12 bases between. CDR3 nucleotide sequence: TGTGCCAGCAAAGAGGGTAATTCTGAAGCTTTCTTT. The encoded protein is CASKEGNSEAFF.

The chain carries TRBV18 and TRBJ1-5; unclear D gene. V lost 3 bases to trimming and J lost 0 bases, with 3 bases between them. The CDR3 sequence is 13 residues long. Germline CDR1 reads KGHSH; CDR2 reads LQKENI. The CDR3 loop is CASSPHSNQPQHF. The CDR3, as DNA: TGTGCCAGCTCACCCCATAGCAATCAGCCCCAGCATTTT. The whole variable domain, filled in from reference TRBV18 and TRBJ1-5, reads NAGVMQNPRHLVRRRGQEARLRCSPMKGHSHVYWYRQLPEEGLKFMVYLQKENIIDESGMPKERFSAEFPKEGPSILRIQQVVRGDSAAYFCASSPHSNQPQHFGDGTRLSIL.

The chain links TRBV7-2 to TRBJ2-2, with TRBD2 identical over 7 bases. Trimming cost V 6 bases and J 4 bases; bases outside gene matches: 8. From germline, CDR1 is SGHTA and CDR2 FQGNSA. This CDR3 is 15 amino acids long. The CDR3 DNA is TGTGCCAGCAGACCCGGGACTAAATTCACCGGGGAGCTGTTTTTT. Translating it yields CASRPGTKFTGELFF.

The chain combines TRBV5-5 with TRBJ1-1; perhaps TRBD1 as D (5 bases). The CDR3 totals 14 residues. The germline V and J ends were trimmed by 5 bases and 3 bases, with 14 bases remaining between them. Germline CDR1 and CDR2: SGHKS and YYEKEE (reference sequence). The CDR3 region has the DNA TGTGCCAGCAGGCCCAGGGATGGGGACACTGAAGCTTTCTTT. Amino acid sequence: CASRPRDGDTEAFF.

This rearrangement joins TRBV3-1 (or the pseudogene TRBV3-2) to TRBJ1-2; maybe TRBD1 (5 bases). V lost 0 bases, J lost 13 bases, and 15 bases lay in between. Germline CDR1 reads LGHDT; CDR2 reads YNNKEL (reference sequence). This CDR3 spans 13 amino acids. The CDR3 protein is CASSQENRSPLTF. The CDR3 DNA is TGTGCCAGCAGCCAAGAGAACAGGAGCCCTCTCACCTTC.

This clone was detected only once. The chain combines TRBV27 with TRBJ2-7; the match to TRBD1 covers 7 bases. After removal of 7 bases from V and 2 bases from J, the junction contained 8 bases not matched to a gene. Germline V gene data show CDR1 as MNHEY and CDR2 as SMNVEV (reference sequence). This CDR3 is built from 14 residues. The CDR3 sequence: CASNPQGDPYEQYF. In DNA form, the CDR3 reads TGTGCCAGCAACCCCCAGGGGGACCCCTACGAGCAGTACTTC.

Only one count was recorded for this clone. J is TRBJ2-7 and V is TRBV5-1, with D possibly being TRBD2 (5 bases). V lost 4 bases to trimming and J lost 2 bases, with 13 bases between them. Germline V lookup: CDR1 SGHRS, CDR2 YFSETQ. The CDR3 runs 14 residues. The DNA of the CDR3 is TGCGCCAGCAGCGTTACCCCGGGGACCTACGAGCAGTACTTC. Amino acids: CASSVTPGTYEQYF.

The chain employs TRBV5-1 and TRBJ2-7, with D perhaps TRBD1 (6 bases). The CDR3 runs 19 residues. V was clipped by 0 bases and J by 0 bases, with 22 bases between them. CDR1 and CDR2 (germline): SGHRS, YFSETQ. CDR3 region: CASSLDQGRGRPSSYEQYF. Written as DNA, the CDR3 is TGCGCCAGCAGCTTGGATCAGGGCAGGGGCCGACCTAGCTCCTACGAGCAGTACTTC. The full variable domain, rest sourced from reference TRBV5-1 and TRBJ2-7, is KAGVTQTPRYLIKTRGQQVTLSCSPISGHRSVSWYQQTPGQGLQFLFEYFSETQRNKGNFPGRFSGRQFSNSRSEMNVSTLELGDSALYLCASSLDQGRGRPSSYEQYFGPGTRLTVT.

The V call is TRBV19, the J call TRBJ2-3; TRBD1 aligns across 9 bases. Germline trimming cut 5 bases from V and 5 bases from J; bases unmatched to any gene: 14. Per the germline V gene, CDR1 is LNHDA and CDR2 is SQIVND (reference sequence). CDR3 length: 17 residues. The CDR3 DNA reads as TGTGCCAGTAGTTCCCACCCGACAGGGGGGTACGGAGATACGCAGTATTTT. It translates to CASSSHPTGGYGDTQYF.

This clone was counted ten times or more. The V call is TRBV7-9, the J call TRBJ2-7; 8 bases align to TRBD2. Germline CDR1 is SEHNR and CDR2 is FQNEAQ (reference sequence). Trimming removed 8 bases from V and 1 base from J; junction bases left unmatched: 7. This CDR3 comprises 14 residues. CDR3 in amino acids: CASGRREESYEQYF. DNA of the CDR3: TGTGCCAGCGGGAGGCGGGAGGAGTCCTACGAGCAGTACTTC.

The rearrangement links TRBV7-9 to TRBJ2-1, with 8 bases that match TRBD2. The germline CDR1 and CDR2 sequences are SEHNR and FQNEAQ (reference sequence). The CDR3 length is 16 residues. V lost 3 bases, J lost 8 bases, and 12 bases stayed unmatched. Here the CDR3 reads CASSLSSSGRFDEQFF. CDR3 DNA: TGTGCCAGCAGCTTGAGTAGCAGCGGGAGATTCGATGAGCAGTTCTTC. Variable domain in full (rest from reference TRBV7-9 and TRBJ2-1): DTGVSQNPRHKITKRGQNVTFRCDPISEHNRLYWYRQTLGQGPEFLTYFQNEAQLEKSRLLSDRFSAERPKGSFSTLEIQRTEQGDSAMYLCASSLSSSGRFDEQFFGPGTRLTVL.

J is TRBJ2-5 and V is TRBV5-4; 14 positions agree with TRBD2. Germline V CDR1 and CDR2: SGHNT, YYREEE (reference sequence). The CDR3 covers 17 residues. Trimming cost V 4 bases and J 5 bases; bases outside gene matches: 10. CDR3 in amino acids: CASSPGLAGVTRETQYF. The CDR3, as DNA: TGTGCCAGCAGCCCGGGACTAGCGGGAGTGACACGGGAGACCCAGTACTTC.

The chain couples TRBV3-1 (or the pseudogene TRBV3-2) to TRBJ2-1, with D possibly matching TRBD2 (5 bases). Germline V lookup: CDR1 LGHDT, CDR2 YNNKEL (reference sequence). The CDR3 loop spans 14 amino acids. V lost 7 bases and J lost 9, with 19 bases in between. CDR3 residues: CASNRGLDGGEQFF. DNA of the CDR3: TGTGCCAGCAACCGAGGGCTAGATGGTGGTGAGCAGTTCTTC.

The chain is built from TRBV2 and TRBJ2-7; no definite D call. Per germline, CDR1 SNHLY and CDR2 FYNNEI. The CDR3 covers 11 residues. V was cut by 7 bases and J by 4 bases, with 8 bases left in between. The CDR3 region is CASILVYEQYF. The CDR3 DNA follows: TGTGCCAGCATTTTAGTATACGAGCAGTACTTC.

V is TRBV9 and J is TRBJ1-3, with D uncertain. Germline CDR1 SGDLS, CDR2 YYNGEE. Deletions cut 4 bases from V and 0 bases from J, with 5 bases between. The CDR3 spans 13 residues. The CDR3: CASSRDSGNTIYF. The CDR3 DNA sequence: TGTGCCAGCAGCCGAGACTCTGGAAACACCATATATTTT.

This chain joins TRBV7-9 and TRBJ2-7, with 10 bases matching TRBD1. The CDR3 runs 15 residues. Unmatched junction bases numbered 9, after V lost 5 bases and J lost 5 bases. Germline V lookup: CDR1 SEHNR, CDR2 FQNEAQ (reference sequence). The CDR3 sequence: CASSPLGQGVDEQYF. In nucleotides, the CDR3 is TGTGCCAGCAGCCCATTAGGACAGGGGGTTGACGAGCAGTACTTC.

The chain couples TRBV5-4 to TRBJ2-1; 7 bases agree with TRBD2. Germline V CDR1 and CDR2: SGHNT, YYREEE (reference sequence). J lost 3 bases, V lost 0 bases, and 6 bases had no gene match. The CDR3 runs to 16 residues. CDR3 sequence (DNA): TGTGCCAGCAGCTTGGATGGCGGGAGAGGCTACAATGAGCAGTTCTTC. Protein: CASSLDGGRGYNEQFF.

The rearrangement uses TRBV7-2 and TRBJ2-4; perhaps TRBD1 as D (6 bases). Germline CDR1 and CDR2: SGHTA and FQGNSA. The germline V and J ends were trimmed by 6 bases and 9 bases, with 21 bases remaining between them. This CDR3 is built from 15 residues. CDR3 coding DNA: TGTGCCAGCAGTCTTAGGGGGTCCCAAGTCGTCATTCAGTACTTC. Its protein is CASSLRGSQVVIQYF.

J is TRBJ2-1 and V is TRBV20-1, with 10 positions matching TRBD1. Trimming took 3 bases from V and 6 from J; bases not matched to a gene: 29. Germline assignment: CDR1 DFQATT and CDR2 SNEGSKA (reference sequence). The CDR3 is 22 residues long. The CDR3 sequence: CSASIGGQGLDFLGERSNEQFF. As DNA, the CDR3 is TGCAGTGCTAGTATAGGGGGACAGGGGTTAGACTTTTTGGGGGAGAGAAGCAATGAGCAGTTCTTC.

The V and J genes are TRBV7-2 and TRBJ1-1; the D gene is possibly TRBD1 (5 bases). Trimming stripped 1 base from V and 5 bases from J, with 11 bases between. The CDR3 covers 14 residues. Looked up from germline, CDR1 is SGHTA and CDR2 is FQGNSA. The CDR3 loop is CASSLEWGSTEAFF. Written as DNA, the CDR3 is TGTGCCAGCAGCTTAGAGTGGGGCAGTACTGAAGCTTTCTTT.

This clone occurred once. The chain couples TRBV7-9 to TRBJ1-1, with D perhaps matching TRBD1 (6 bases). The CDR3 totals 13 residues. Germline CDR1 reads SEHNR; CDR2 reads FQNEAQ (reference sequence). V gave up 9 bases and J gave up 3 bases, with 14 bases separating them. Here the CDR3 DNA reads TGTGCCAGTAAGGACAGTGTGGACACTGAAGCTTTCTTT. Encoded protein: CASKDSVDTEAFF.

The chain joins TRBV29-1 to TRBJ1-2; possibly TRBD1 for D (6 bases). With 3 bases removed from V and 5 bases from J, the gap between germline ends came to 13 bases. Germline V lookup: CDR1 SQVTM, CDR2 ANQGSEA. The CDR3 is made up of 13 amino acids. The CDR3 spells CSVDISGAYGYTF. The CDR3 DNA follows: TGCAGCGTTGATATCTCAGGGGCTTATGGCTACACCTTC. The full variable domain, in which reference TRBV29-1 and TRBJ1-2 provide the parts outside the CDR3, is SAVISQKPSRDICQRGTSLTIQCQVDSQVTMMFWYRQQPGQSLTLIATANQGSEATYESGFVIDKFPISRPNLTFSTLTVSNMSPEDSSIYLCSVDISGAYGYTFGSGTRLTVV.

This chain connects TRBV5-1 to TRBJ2-2; 9 bases align to TRBD1. The CDR3 contains 15 residues. Germline CDR1 SGHRS, CDR2 YFSETQ. The trim removed 1 base at V and 3 bases at J, leaving 1 base unmatched. The CDR3 spells CASSLRTGDTGELFF. The CDR3 coding sequence is TGCGCCAGCAGCTTGCGGACAGGGGACACCGGGGAGCTGTTTTTT.

J is TRBJ1-1 and V is TRBV15; TRBD1 might be the D (5 bases). Trimming pared 0 bases from V and 11 bases from J, leaving 16 bases between. This CDR3 contains 14 residues. Per the germline V gene, CDR1 is LNHNV and CDR2 is YYDKDF (reference sequence). The CDR3 loop reads CATSREGQIDWAFF. As DNA, the CDR3 is TGTGCCACCAGCAGAGAGGGGCAGATCGATTGGGCTTTCTTT.

The chain carries TRBV15 and TRBJ2-7, with D possibly TRBD1 on 6 matching bases. The V gene's germline CDR1 is LNHNV and CDR2 YYDKDF (reference sequence). The CDR3 covers 14 residues. V was cut by 0 bases and J by 2 bases, with 8 bases left in between. As DNA, the CDR3 is TGTGCCACCAGCAGAGACAGGGGCCCCTACGAGCAGTACTTC. It translates to CATSRDRGPYEQYF. Based on the CDR3 plus reference TRBV15 and TRBJ2-7, the full variable domain is DAMVIQNPRYQVTQFGKPVTLSCSQTLNHNVMYWYQQKSSQAPKLLFHYYDKDFNNEADTPDNFQSRRPNTSFCFLDIRSPGLGDTAMYLCATSRDRGPYEQYFGPGTRLTVT.

This clone was seen just once. This chain uses TRBV1 with TRBJ2-7; TRBD1 reflects the table's D call only, with no check against the DNA. TRBV1 is a pseudogene locus. The CDR3 is 15 residues long. The CDR3 sequence: CTSSQEDRVGSEQYF. For the CDR3, the DNA is TGCACCAGCAGCCAAGAGGACAGGGTAGGTTCCGAGCAGTACTTC.